This TCR beta chain was sequenced for a study of response to subunit inactivated influenza vaccine. TCRdb fed the RT-PCR reads into MiXCR, producing one record per CDR3 protein. The sample records about 170,000 distinct CDR3 sequences, 12% being singletons. The CDR3 totals 17 residues. Trimming pared 3 bases from V and 1 base from J, leaving 18 bases between. CDR1 is SGHVS and CDR2 is FNYEAQ in the germline V gene. These data are also associated with another study on T cells expressing NK-cell markers. That source reports: What made the TCR beta cDNA was 5'RACE template switching with UMIs. For several experiments, T cell sorting was restricted to the alpha-beta TCR population by means of an anti-gamma-delta TCR antibody. In a handful of donors, dominant clonotypes made up about 28.3-65% of CD3+CD56-NKG2C+ cells.

Sequences were derived from CD8+ T cells sorted from PBMCs, sampled roughly 12 days after vaccination. This chain joins TRBV7-6 and TRBJ2-5; D may be TRBD1 (5 bases). This clonotype was sampled from a man in his fifties who received an inactivated influenza vaccine. This CDR3 is CASSFMTVYEVQETQYF. The CDR3, as DNA: TGTGCCAGCAGCTTTATGACAGTTTATGAAGTCCAAGAGACCCAGTACTTC.